Presented here are 27 T cell receptor beta chains from one specimen sequenced in a study of shared clonotypes between healthy human individuals. Only in-frame clones appear in the TCRdb table, and some are missing; sequencing was by immunoSEQ multiplex PCR. In the table there are 1,100,000 or so clones, about 84% of which are singletons. The material sequenced was memory CD4+ T cells from PBMCs. Subset reported: CD45RA-negative fraction. Source of these receptors: a man younger than 35 in good health. Some clones in this sample may be carry-over from other donors' samples.

The chain has TRBV28 and TRBJ2-1; the D call may be TRBD1 or TRBD2 (5 bases each). Germline CDR1 and CDR2: MDHEN and SYDVKM. V was clipped by 5 bases and J by 6 bases, with 26 bases between them. The CDR3 length is 18 residues. Here the CDR3 DNA reads TGTGCCAGCAGTCAACTCACCCTCAGGGTAGTAGGAGGCAATGAGCAGTTCTTC. It codes for CASSQLTLRVVGGNEQFF.

The chain links TRBV30 to TRBJ2-2; D tentatively reads TRBD1 or TRBD2 (5 bases each). The V gene lost 0 bases and the J gene lost 4 bases, with 12 bases spanning the gap. The CDR3 runs to 15 residues. Germline V gene data show CDR1 as GTSNPN and CDR2 as SVGIG (reference sequence). For the CDR3, the DNA is TGTGCCTGGAGTGTGTTGGGGGTCGGCACCGGGGAGCTGTTTTTT. Translated: CAWSVLGVGTGELFF.

This sequence joins TRBV10-3 and TRBJ1-1; D perhaps matches TRBD1 (5 bases). Trimming shortened V by 7 bases and J by 4 bases, and 13 bases separated the two germline ends. Germline V lookup: CDR1 ENHRY, CDR2 SYGVKD. The CDR3 spans 13 residues. The CDR3 reads CAINPGPTTEAFF. CDR3 sequence (DNA): TGTGCCATCAATCCGGGGCCGACCACTGAAGCTTTCTTT.

The genes are TRBV6-1 and TRBJ2-4; possibly TRBD1 or TRBD2 for D (6 bases each). Germline CDR1 is MNHNS and CDR2 is SASEGT. V was trimmed by 2 bases and J by 9 bases, leaving 17 bases between them. CDR3 length: 15 residues. The CDR3 DNA follows: TGTGCCAGCAGTGAATATTGGGGGGCGGATACCATTCAGTACTTC. It specifies CASSEYWGADTIQYF.

This chain joins TRBV5-1 and TRBJ1-1; possible D gene TRBD1, 5 bases. V dropped 0 bases and J dropped 8 bases, with 17 bases sitting between them. This CDR3 has 15 residues. Germline CDR1 SGHRS, CDR2 YFSETQ. CDR3 coding DNA: TGCGCCAGCAGCTTGGTACCGGGGGGTCAGCAGGAAGCTTTCTTT. Translation: CASSLVPGGQQEAFF.

The rearrangement links TRBV6-5 to TRBJ1-4, with D possibly TRBD1 on 6 matching bases. The V gene's germline CDR1 is MNHEY and CDR2 SVGAGI. V gave up 7 bases and J gave up 4 bases, with 16 bases separating them. The CDR3 spans 15 residues. The CDR3 protein is CASKNGGQFNEKLFF. The CDR3 DNA sequence: TGTGCCAGCAAAAATGGGGGACAATTTAATGAAAAACTGTTTTTT.

Concerning this clone itself: The same CDR3 is also encoded by other DNA sequences in this sample. The chain employs TRBV19 and TRBJ1-4; tentatively, D is TRBD1 (6 bases). Germline loops: CDR1 LNHDA, CDR2 SQIVND (reference sequence). V lost 3 bases and J lost 5, with 7 bases in between. The CDR3 is 13 amino acids. This CDR3 is CASSIRGNEKLFF. DNA for the CDR3: TGTGCCAGTAGTATTAGGGGGAATGAAAAACTGTTTTTT. Variable domain in full (rest from reference TRBV19 and TRBJ1-4): DGGITQSPKYLFRKEGQNVTLSCEQNLNHDAMYWYRQDPGQGLRLIYYSQIVNDFQKGDIAEGYSVSREKKESFPLTVTSAQKNPTAFYLCASSIRGNEKLFFGSGTQLSVL.

The chain combines TRBV11-1 with TRBJ1-2; 8 bases agree with TRBD1. This CDR3 comprises 13 residues. Germline loops: CDR1 SGHAT, CDR2 FQDESV (reference sequence). Trimming cost V 7 bases and J 5 bases; bases outside gene matches: 6. The CDR3 DNA sequence: TGTGCCAGCACCGGGGACAGGAAGTATGGCTACACCTTC. Its protein is CASTGDRKYGYTF.

This clone was detected only once. In DNA, the CDR3 is TGTGCCAGCAGCCTCAGAGGACTAGCGCACAATGAGCAGTTCTTC. Residues: CASSLRGLAHNEQFF. V gene TRBV9 combines with J gene TRBJ2-1, with 9 bases aligning to TRBD2. CDR3 length equals 15 residues. Germline V CDR1 and CDR2: SGDLS, YYNGEE. Trimming cost V 4 bases and J 5 bases; bases outside gene matches: 7. The full variable domain, in which reference TRBV9 and TRBJ2-1 provide the parts outside the CDR3, is DSGVTQTPKHLITATGQRVTLRCSPRSGDLSVYWYQQSLDQGLQFLIQYYNGEERAKGNILERFSAQQFPDLHSELNLSSLELGDSALYFCASSLRGLAHNEQFFGPGTRLTVL.

The gene calls are TRBV5-1 and TRBJ2-1; 9 bases match TRBD1. V dropped 4 bases and J dropped 3; count of bases not matched to a gene: 5. The CDR3 is 15 residues long. Germline CDR1 reads SGHRS; CDR2 reads YFSETQ. DNA for the CDR3: TGCGCCAGCAGCGCGGCGACAGGGGGCTACAATGAGCAGTTCTTC. Protein product: CASSAATGGYNEQFF.

The chain employs TRBV5-6 and TRBJ2-1; tentatively, D is TRBD1 (6 bases). This CDR3 is 16 amino acids long. Trimming pared 4 bases from V and 3 bases from J, leaving 17 bases between. Germline V gene sequence: CDR1 SGHDT, CDR2 YYEEEE. This CDR3 is CASSLGLTGYYNEQFF. The CDR3 nucleotides are TGTGCCAGCAGCCTAGGACTGACAGGCTACTACAATGAGCAGTTCTTC. Looking up the rest from reference TRBV5-6 and TRBJ2-1 gives the full variable domain: DAGVTQSPTHLIKTRGQQVTLRCSPKSGHDTVSWYQQALGQGPQFIFQYYEEEERQRGNFPDRFSGHQFPNYSSELNVNALLLGDSALYLCASSLGLTGYYNEQFFGPGTRLTVL.

The table lists this clone with a few counts. This rearrangement joins TRBV25-1 to TRBJ1-2; weak D call: TRBD1 (5 bases). In germline, CDR1 is MGHDK, CDR2 SYGVNS. The ends were cut back, 6 bases at V and 2 bases at J, with 7 bases in the middle. This CDR3 comprises 12 residues. CDR3: CASRRDNYGYTF. In DNA form, the CDR3 reads TGTGCCAGCAGGCGGGACAACTATGGCTACACCTTC.

The rearrangement uses TRBV5-1 and TRBJ2-5; D perhaps matches TRBD1 (5 bases). Trimming took off 6 bases at V and 5 bases at J, with 14 bases between the two ends. Germline lookup yields CDR1 SGHRS and CDR2 YFSETQ. The CDR3 loop spans 13 amino acids. DNA for the CDR3: TGCGCCAGCACCTTTCCAGGGCTGGAGACCCAGTACTTC. Translation: CASTFPGLETQYF.

This clone showed up just once. A single base separates this from a much larger clone, so it may be a read error. The chain carries TRBV28 and TRBJ1-1; D gene ambiguous. V was trimmed by 7 bases and J by 1 base, leaving 4 bases between them. This CDR3 is 11 amino acids long. Per the germline V gene, CDR1 is MDHEN and CDR2 is SYDVKM. This chain's CDR3 is CASKANTEAFF. In DNA form, the CDR3 reads TGTGCCAGCAAGGCGAACACTGAAGCTTTCTTT.

The chain joins TRBV4-1 to TRBJ2-5; D perhaps matches TRBD1 (6 bases). The DNA end is more similar to TRBJ2-7, so the J call may be wrong. This CDR3 is 14 amino acids long. Germline-derived CDR1 and CDR2 are MGHRA and YSYEKL. CDR3 residues: CASSQLGTTYEQYF. In DNA form, the CDR3 reads TGCGCCAGCAGCCAACTCGGGACAACCTACGAGCAGTACTTC.

The chain recombines TRBV11-2 with TRBJ1-1; perhaps TRBD1 as D (6 bases). This CDR3 has 15 amino acids. Trimming shortened V by 5 bases and J by 4 bases, and 17 bases separated the two germline ends. The germline V gene encodes CDR1 SGHAT and CDR2 FQNNGV. The CDR3 sequence is CASSHRRGAVTEAFF. CDR3 DNA: TGTGCCAGCAGCCACCGACGGGGGGCTGTCACTGAAGCTTTCTTT.

The genes are TRBV29-1 and TRBJ2-7, with D perhaps TRBD1 (6 bases). In germline, CDR1 is SQVTM, CDR2 ANQGSEA. This CDR3 region has 15 residues. V lost 6 bases and J 1 base, leaving 19 bases between the germline ends. CDR3 sequence: CSVSLLRDTSYEQYF. The CDR3 DNA follows: TGCAGCGTCTCGCTGCTCCGGGACACTTCCTACGAGCAGTACTTC.

Turning to this clone: Different DNA sequences within this sample yield the same CDR3. The V and J genes are TRBV30 and TRBJ1-5; D is undetermined. Germline lookup yields CDR1 GTSNPN and CDR2 SVGIG (reference sequence). Trimming removed 0 bases at V and 3 bases at J, with 6 bases between. There are 13 residues in the CDR3. The CDR3 nucleotides are TGTGCCTGGAGTGTCGGCAACAATCAGCCCCAGCATTTT. Residues: CAWSVGNNQPQHF.

The V call is TRBV6-5, the J call TRBJ2-7, with 7 bases aligning to TRBD1. CDR1 and CDR2 (germline): MNHEY, SVGAGI. The CDR3 loop spans 15 amino acids. Trimming removed 8 bases from V and 1 base from J; junction bases left unmatched: 11. The CDR3 reads CASQGVSEASYEQYF. As DNA, the CDR3 is TGTGCCAGCCAGGGGGTGAGCGAGGCTTCCTACGAGCAGTACTTC.

The rearrangement joins TRBV4-2 to TRBJ2-7; D is possibly TRBD1 (5 bases). Trimming left V 0 bases short and J 4 bases short, with 13 bases between. Germline assignment: CDR1 LGHNA and CDR2 YNFKEQ. The CDR3 is 15 residues long. CDR3: CASSQEGTGYYEQYF. DNA of the CDR3: TGTGCCAGCAGCCAAGAGGGAACAGGATATTACGAGCAGTACTTC.

This clone has only a few counts. This chain uses TRBV27 with TRBJ2-3; TRBD2 matches 7 bases. The CDR3 is made up of 14 amino acids. CDR1 is MNHEY and CDR2 is SMNVEV in the germline V gene (reference sequence). J was trimmed by 6 bases and V by 4 bases; bases with no gene match: 7. CDR3 DNA: TGTGCCAGCAGTTATGTGACTAGCCCCGATACGCAGTATTTT. Translating it yields CASSYVTSPDTQYF.

Only one count was recorded for this clone. This chain uses TRBV7-3 with TRBJ1-1; maybe TRBD1 (5 bases). The germline V gene has CDR1 SGHTA and CDR2 FQGTGA. The CDR3 loop spans 14 amino acids. V lost 3 bases to trimming and J lost 4 bases, with 12 bases between them. The CDR3 nucleotides are TGTGCCAGCAGCTTTCGGGGGTTGGGCACTGAAGCTTTCTTT. This codes for CASSFRGLGTEAFF. The variable domain in full, with the rest retrieved from reference TRBV7-3 and TRBJ1-1, is GAGVSQTPSNKVTEKGKYVELRCDPISGHTALYWYRQSLGQGPEFLIYFQGTGAADDSGLPNDRFFAVRPEGSVSTLKIQRTERGDSAVYLCASSFRGLGTEAFFGQGTRLTVV.

The chain carries TRBV9 and TRBJ2-5, with D possibly being TRBD1 (5 bases). Germline V gene sequence: CDR1 SGDLS, CDR2 YYNGEE. CDR3 length equals 15 residues. The V gene lost 1 base and the J gene lost 2 bases, with 12 bases spanning the gap. The CDR3 loop reads CASSVMSAGQETQYF. The DNA of the CDR3 is TGTGCCAGCAGCGTAATGTCGGCAGGGCAAGAGACCCAGTACTTC.

The chain carries TRBV2 and TRBJ1-1; 7 bases line up with TRBD1. CDR1 is SNHLY, CDR2 FYNNEI, per germline. The CDR3 consists of 12 residues. Losses at the gene ends were 8 bases for V and 5 bases for J; bases not matched to a gene: 5. The CDR3 protein is CASDRVWTEAFF. The CDR3 nucleotides read TGTGCCAGCGACAGGGTATGGACTGAAGCTTTCTTT.

Comments on this clone: This sample also contains other DNA sequences that code for the same CDR3. The chain couples TRBV5-1 to TRBJ2-2; D is uncertain. The CDR3 extends over 15 amino acids. V lost 1 base, J lost 0 bases, and 7 bases lay in between. Per germline, CDR1 SGHRS and CDR2 YFSETQ. CDR3 bases: TGCGCCAGCAGCTTGAGTGCAGCGAACACCGGGGAGCTGTTTTTT. It specifies CASSLSAANTGELFF.

This clone was seen a few times. The chain joins TRBV6-5 to TRBJ2-3; TRBD2 might be the D (6 bases). The CDR3 extends over 13 amino acids. Germline V CDR1 and CDR2: MNHEY, SVGAGI. Trimming pared 11 bases from V and 3 bases from J, leaving 15 bases between. The CDR3 reads CAASEGRTDTQYF. As DNA, the CDR3 is TGTGCCGCTTCGGAGGGTCGGACAGATACGCAGTATTTT.

The chain combines TRBV5-1 with TRBJ2-3, with a tentative D call TRBD2 (5 bases). In germline, CDR1 is SGHRS, CDR2 YFSETQ. The V end lost 2 bases, the J end lost 0 bases, and 13 bases lay between the germline ends. The CDR3 has 16 amino acids. In DNA, the CDR3 is TGCGCCAGCAGCTTACTAGTGGCGGCTAGCACAGATACGCAGTATTTT. Translated: CASSLLVAASTDTQYF.